This T cell receptor beta chain was captured by sequencing in a study of shared clonotypes between healthy human individuals. Study details: Aged 18 to 49, the donors were two women and a few men.

Replicate PCRs from sorted subsets contained approximately 190 ng DNA, which is 31,000 or so T cell genomes. Sequenced by immunoSEQ multiplex PCR; TCRdb stores in-frame clones only, minus some. Of under 2.5 million clones listed, 85% to 95% are singletons. Germline CDR1 and CDR2: LNHDA and SQIVND (reference sequence). Unmatched junction bases numbered 4, after V lost 6 bases and J lost 1 base. The CDR3 is 14 residues long. CD4+ cells were split into CD45RA+ naive and CD45RA-negative memory subsets. With respect to this clone: Its matching antigen is unknown.

Regarding the study as a whole: Between four donors, naive CD4 clonotypes were shared at a level of around 4.8%.

This receptor was identified in a man between 18 and 35 years old in good health. Some clones in this sample may be carry-over from other donors' samples. The sample was naive CD4+ T cells from PBMCs. Described subset: CD45RA+ positively selected. The rearrangement joins TRBV19 to TRBJ2-3, with TRBD1 matching over 7 bases. CDR3 loop: CASRNRGGTDTQYF. In nucleotides, the CDR3 is TGTGCCAGTAGAAACAGGGGCGGCACAGATACGCAGTATTTT.